What follows are 15 T cell receptor beta chains derived from one specimen sequenced in a study of blood T cell repertoires in COVID-19 (TCRdb year 2020). The receptor library was made with the immunoSEQ multiplex PCR assay. Not all clones reach the TCRdb copy of this immuneACCESS table, which keeps in-frame sequences only. Checked studies attribute under half of the gap to unresolved V genes and leave the rest unexplained. Recorded for this sample are around 180,000 clones; more than 70% of them occurred a single time. The ten largest clones add up to around 8.6% of the sample. Sequencing was performed on PBMCs or T cells enriched from blood (not recorded which). The receptors originated from a woman aged 30 to 39 who had recovered from COVID-19.

The chain carries TRBV19 and TRBJ2-7; D may be TRBD2 (6 bases). The CDR3 is made up of 16 amino acids. Trimming left V 1 base short and J 6 bases short, with 19 bases between. Germline CDR1 LNHDA, CDR2 SQIVND (reference sequence). CDR3 DNA sequence: TGTGCCAGTAGTATAGGAGCGGGCCCGGGATGGGGCGAGCAGTACTTC. Translated, it gives CASSIGAGPGWGEQYF.

This chain uses TRBV6-5 with TRBJ2-3; the match to TRBD2 covers 11 bases. The CDR3 contains 15 residues. The junction had 6 bases not matched to a gene; V was cut back by 6 bases and J by 4 bases. Germline V lookup: CDR1 MNHEY, CDR2 SVGAGI. The CDR3 coding sequence is TGTGCCAGCAGAAGACTAGCGGGACGTGCAGATACGCAGTATTTT. It codes for CASRRLAGRADTQYF.

The V and J genes are TRBV28 and TRBJ1-6, with TRBD1 matching 7 bases. Germline-derived CDR1 and CDR2 are MDHEN and SYDVKM. The CDR3 contains 17 residues. The junction had 8 bases not matched to a gene; V was cut back by 6 bases and J by 0 bases. The CDR3 loop is CASRPGQASSYNSPLHF. The CDR3 nucleotides are TGTGCCAGCAGGCCAGGACAGGCCAGCTCCTATAATTCACCCCTCCACTTT.

The chain couples TRBV28 to TRBJ2-2, with 8 bases aligning to TRBD1. This CDR3 spans 15 amino acids. The germline gives CDR1 MDHEN, CDR2 SYDVKM. V lost 4 bases and J lost 6; bases outside the gene matches: 7. The CDR3 reads CASSSGTGSSGELFF. CDR3 bases: TGTGCCAGCAGTTCTGGGACAGGATCCTCCGGGGAGCTGTTTTTT.

CDR3 DNA: TGTGCCAGCAGTGAAACCCCTAGCGGAGGATACGAGCAGTACTTC. This codes for CASSETPSGGYEQYF. The V gene is TRBV6-1, the J gene TRBJ2-7, with 7 bases lining up with TRBD2. In germline, CDR1 is MNHNS, CDR2 SASEGT. The V gene end was trimmed by 2 bases and the J gene end by 4 bases; junction bases not matched to a gene: 8. The CDR3 is 15 amino acids.

The chain uses TRBV4-2 and TRBJ2-7; 11 bases align to TRBD2. Germline CDR1 reads LGHNA; CDR2 reads YNFKEQ. The CDR3 is 16 residues long. The trim removed 0 bases at V and 5 bases at J, leaving 6 bases unmatched. CDR3 coding DNA: TGTGCCAGCAGCCAAGAGGGCACTAGCGGGAGCGACGAGCAGTACTTC. Translated, it gives CASSQEGTSGSDEQYF.

The V call is TRBV28, the J call TRBJ2-1; tentatively, D is TRBD2 (6 bases). Trimming shortened V by 2 bases and J by 13 bases, and 12 bases separated the two germline ends. Germline V gives CDR1 MDHEN, CDR2 SYDVKM. The CDR3 covers 12 residues. The CDR3: CASSLKGTPQFF. The CDR3 DNA is TGTGCCAGCAGTTTAAAGGGGACTCCTCAGTTCTTC. Together with reference TRBV28 and TRBJ2-1, the CDR3 gives the full variable domain: DVKVTQSSRYLVKRTGEKVFLECVQDMDHENMFWYRQDPGLGLRLIYFSYDVKMKEKGDIPEGYSVSREKKERFSLILESASTNQTSMYLCASSLKGTPQFFGPGTRLTVL.

This clone was counted a few times. The V and J genes are TRBV2 and TRBJ2-1, with 12 bases matching TRBD2. Germline CDR1 reads SNHLY; CDR2 reads FYNNEI. This CDR3 has 15 amino acids. Unmatched junction bases numbered 3, after V lost 4 bases and J lost 5 bases. The CDR3 coding sequence is TGTGCCAGCAGTGGACTAGCGGGAGAGAACAATGAGCAGTTCTTC. Translation gives CASSGLAGENNEQFF.

This chain joins TRBV18 and TRBJ1-5; the match to TRBD1 covers 7 bases. V shed 1 base, J shed 6 bases, and the junction held 0 bases outside the gene matches. The CDR3 loop spans 13 amino acids. Germline CDR1 KGHSH, CDR2 LQKENI. CDR3: CASSPQGAQPQHF. The CDR3 nucleotides are TGTGCCAGCTCACCACAGGGGGCTCAGCCCCAGCATTTT.

J is TRBJ2-1 and V is TRBV2; maybe TRBD2 (6 bases). Deletions cut 5 bases from V and 6 bases from J, with 11 bases between. The CDR3 runs to 13 residues. Germline V CDR1 and CDR2: SNHLY, FYNNEI. The CDR3 DNA follows: TGTGCCAGCAGTTGGGGGAGGTTCAATGAGCAGTTCTTC. It translates to CASSWGRFNEQFF.

The rearrangement links TRBV2 to TRBJ2-1, with 13 bases that match TRBD2. CDR1 and CDR2 (germline): SNHLY, FYNNEI. V lost 6 bases to trimming and J lost 7 bases; unmatched junction nucleotides: 6. The CDR3 totals 15 residues. CDR3 in DNA: TGTGCCAGCAGAGCCGGGACTAGCGGGACTAATGAGCAGTTCTTC. It codes for CASRAGTSGTNEQFF.

This clone showed up just once. The J gene is TRBJ2-7, the V gene TRBV27, with 9 bases lining up with TRBD1. The germline V gene has CDR1 MNHEY and CDR2 SMNVEV (reference sequence). The ends lost 4 bases at V and 1 base at J; junction bases unmatched: 11. The CDR3 extends over 17 amino acids. The CDR3: CASSSLGQGSLSYEQYF. The CDR3 nucleotides read TGTGCCAGCAGTTCTTTGGGACAGGGCTCGCTATCCTACGAGCAGTACTTC.

CDR3 amino acids: CASASTEDYEQYF. CDR3 bases: TGTGCCAGCGCGTCAACAGAAGACTACGAGCAGTACTTC. The rearrangement uses TRBV6-5 and TRBJ2-7, with D uncertain. The CDR3 has 13 residues. Trimming removed 8 bases from V and 3 bases from J, with 14 bases in between. Germline V gives CDR1 MNHEY, CDR2 SVGAGI.

This chain links TRBV19 with TRBJ1-2; D uncertain. Germline CDR1 and CDR2: LNHDA and SQIVND (reference sequence). CDR3 length: 14 residues. V lost 1 base and J 7 bases, leaving 13 bases between the germline ends. The CDR3 nucleotides are TGTGCCAGTAGTATAGCCGGGATTGGGAGTGGCTACACCTTC. This encodes CASSIAGIGSGYTF.

This sequence joins TRBV7-9 and TRBJ2-7; the D is unclear. Germline CDR1 is SEHNR and CDR2 is FQNEAQ (reference sequence). With 1 base removed from V and 3 bases from J, the gap between germline ends came to 7 bases. CDR3 length: 13 residues. In nucleotides, the CDR3 is TGTGCCAGCAGCTTAGGGCCTTACTACGAGCAGTACTTC. Amino acids: CASSLGPYYEQYF.